The 16 T cell receptor beta chains listed next were all sequenced from one sample in a study of OX40 agonist ivuxolimab in advanced cancers. Assay: immunoSEQ multiplex PCR; the TCRdb copy retains only in-frame clones and omits some. In the table there are around 110,000 clones, 90% of which are singletons. Sequencing was performed on CD4+ or CD8+ T cells sorted from blood, taken in a trial of the OX40 agonist ivuxolimab. The receptors were gathered from an adult with an advanced solid tumor such as melanoma, head and neck, liver or kidney cancer.

The rearrangement joins TRBV30 to TRBJ1-6, with 7 positions matching TRBD1. Germline CDR1 and CDR2: GTSNPN and SVGIG (reference sequence). The CDR3 extends over 17 amino acids. The junction had 12 bases not matched to a gene; V was cut back by 1 base and J by 6 bases. The DNA of the CDR3 is TGTGCCTGGAGTGATCGAGGGGGCTCTACTCTTAATTCACCCCTCCACTTT. Its protein product is CAWSDRGGSTLNSPLHF.

The CDR3 nucleotides read TGTGCCAGCAGTTACTCGATGGGGGGAAGCACAGATACGCAGTATTTT. As protein: CASSYSMGGSTDTQYF. The V call is TRBV6-5, the J call TRBJ2-3; D might be TRBD2 (6 bases). Per germline, CDR1 MNHEY and CDR2 SVGAGI. The germline V and J ends were trimmed by 0 bases and 0 bases, with 10 bases remaining between them. The CDR3 totals 16 residues.

V is TRBV23-1 and J is TRBJ2-3; 7 positions agree with TRBD1. TRBV23-1 is assigned to the ORF class and has an uncertain function. This CDR3 contains 14 residues. J was trimmed by 1 base and V by 10 bases; bases with no gene match: 8. CDR3 sequence (DNA): TGCGCCATCGGAGGAACAGGGGGCACAGATACGCAGTATTTT. Amino acids: CAIGGTGGTDTQYF.

The genes are TRBV5-3 and TRBJ2-7; a weak D match, TRBD1 (7 bases). TRBV5-3 is designated an ORF whose function remains uncertain. V lost 1 base to trimming and J lost 1 base, with 18 bases between them. This CDR3 is 17 amino acids long. DNA for the CDR3: TGTGCCAGAAGCTTGAAGGGGCAGGGGGGCTTGTCCTACGAGCAGTACTTC. It specifies CARSLKGQGGLSYEQYF.

The gene calls are TRBV2 and TRBJ2-5; possibly TRBD1 for D (6 bases). This CDR3 is 13 amino acids long. Between the trimmed V and J ends, which lost 3 bases and 4 bases, there was a span of 9 bases. The germline gives CDR1 SNHLY, CDR2 FYNNEI. CDR3 in DNA: TGTGCCAGCAGTGATCAGGGGACAGAGACCCAGTACTTC. Translating it yields CASSDQGTETQYF.

The chain employs TRBV6-1 and TRBJ2-7, with D tentatively TRBD1 or TRBD2 (5 bases each). The germline gives CDR1 MNHNS, CDR2 SASEGT. V shed 2 bases and J shed 0 bases, with 14 bases lying between them. The CDR3 is 16 residues long. CDR3 DNA sequence: TGTGCCAGCAGTGAATGGGGGACGGGGAACTCCTACGAGCAGTACTTC. Its translation is CASSEWGTGNSYEQYF.

V gene TRBV9 combines with J gene TRBJ1-2; 10 nucleotides align to TRBD1. Germline V gene lookup returns CDR1 SGDLS and CDR2 YYNGEE. Germline trimming cut 4 bases from V and 6 bases from J; bases unmatched to any gene: 9. There are 15 residues in the CDR3. This chain's CDR3 is CASSPRQGARDGYTF. CDR3 nucleotide sequence: TGTGCCAGCAGCCCCCGACAGGGGGCGAGAGATGGCTACACCTTC.

Only one count was recorded for this clone. The chain carries TRBV25-1 and TRBJ2-3; D is perhaps TRBD1 (5 bases). Germline V lookup: CDR1 MGHDK, CDR2 SYGVNS. The CDR3 consists of 13 residues. V was cut by 6 bases and J by 1 base, with 8 bases left in between. CDR3 loop: CASSRAGTDTQYF. The CDR3 DNA is TGTGCCAGCAGCAGGGCGGGCACAGATACGCAGTATTTT.

The chain has TRBV7-2 and TRBJ2-3; 9 nucleotides agree with TRBD2. V lost 2 bases and J lost 6; bases outside the gene matches: 6. CDR1 and CDR2 from the germline V gene are SGHTA and FQGNSA. The CDR3 totals 15 residues. The CDR3 reads CASSLQAGGGDTQYF. CDR3 coding DNA: TGTGCCAGCAGCTTACAAGCGGGGGGAGGGGATACGCAGTATTTT.

V is TRBV14 and J is TRBJ1-4; TRBD1 matches 7 bases. This CDR3 contains 13 residues. From germline, CDR1 is SGHDN and CDR2 FVKESK. V lost 5 bases, J lost 3 bases, and 0 bases stayed unmatched. The CDR3 protein is CASSRGPNEKLFF. CDR3 bases: TGTGCCAGCAGCAGGGGGCCTAATGAAAAACTGTTTTTT.

This clone showed up just a few times. This rearrangement joins TRBV6-4 to TRBJ2-3; D may be TRBD1 (6 bases). Trimming cost V 2 bases and J 14 bases, with 14 bases left between them. CDR1 is MRHNA, CDR2 SNTAGT, per germline. The length of the CDR3 is 12 residues. CDR3 sequence reads: CASSDAEGGAYF. The DNA for the CDR3 is TGTGCCAGCAGTGACGCCGAAGGGGGAGCGTATTTT.

This chain joins TRBV11-2 and TRBJ2-7; no definite D call. The length of the CDR3 is 16 residues. Germline values: CDR1 SGHAT, CDR2 FQNNGV. Trimming removed 0 bases at V and 0 bases at J, with 12 bases between. This chain's CDR3 is CASSLDEWGSSYEQYF. The DNA of the CDR3 is TGTGCCAGCAGCTTAGATGAGTGGGGAAGCTCCTACGAGCAGTACTTC.

The chain combines TRBV10-3 with TRBJ2-7, with unresolved D. The CDR3 spans 15 residues. CDR1 ENHRY and CDR2 SYGVKD come from the germline V gene. The V end was cut by 6 bases, the J end by 1 base, with 16 bases between. Here the CDR3 reads CAISGLGRSSYEQYF. The CDR3 nucleotides are TGTGCCATCAGCGGGCTTGGACGTTCTTCCTACGAGCAGTACTTC.

This clone came up a few times. This sequence joins TRBV6-1 and TRBJ1-5; D remains ambiguous. CDR3 length equals 14 residues. The ends were cut back, 4 bases at V and 0 bases at J, with 7 bases in the middle. Germline assignment: CDR1 MNHNS and CDR2 SASEGT. The CDR3 bases are TGTGCCAGCAGTGGGGAGTATAGCAATCAGCCCCAGCATTTT. Translating gives CASSGEYSNQPQHF.

The rearrangement joins TRBV30 to TRBJ1-5; no reliable D call. Deletions cut 1 base from V and 3 bases from J, with 7 bases between. The length of the CDR3 is 13 residues. Germline CDR1 GTSNPN, CDR2 SVGIG (reference sequence). The DNA for the CDR3 is TGTGCCTGGAGTGACATGAACAATCAGCCCCAGCATTTT. It translates to CAWSDMNNQPQHF.

This clone was counted once. The chain recombines TRBV5-5 with TRBJ2-6; D uncertain. Germline V lookup: CDR1 SGHKS, CDR2 YYEKEE (reference sequence). The CDR3 consists of 14 residues. Deletions cut 1 base from V and 1 base from J, with 3 bases between. CDR3 loop: CASSLFSGANVLTF. The CDR3 DNA reads TGTGCCAGCAGCTTGTTTTCTGGGGCCAACGTCCTGACTTTC.